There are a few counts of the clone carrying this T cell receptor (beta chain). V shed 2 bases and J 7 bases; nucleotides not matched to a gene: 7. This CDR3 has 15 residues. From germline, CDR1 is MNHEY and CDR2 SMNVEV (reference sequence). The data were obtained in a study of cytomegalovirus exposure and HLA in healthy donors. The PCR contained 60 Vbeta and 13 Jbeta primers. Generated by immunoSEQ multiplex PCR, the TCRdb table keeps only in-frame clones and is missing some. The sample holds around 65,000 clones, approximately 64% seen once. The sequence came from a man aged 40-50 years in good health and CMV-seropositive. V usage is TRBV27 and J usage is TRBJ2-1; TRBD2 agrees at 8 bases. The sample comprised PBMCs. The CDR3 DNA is TGTGCCAGCAGTTTAACGGGAGGGCCATGGAATGAGCAGTTCTTC. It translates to CASSLTGGPWNEQFF.